The rows below give T cell receptor beta chains drawn from one sample of a study of cytomegalovirus exposure and HLA in healthy donors. Some clones are missing from TCRdb's copy, which holds only in-frame ones; the method was immunoSEQ multiplex PCR. The sample has about 140,000 clones; roughly three fifths are singletons. The sample taken for sequencing was PBMCs. The receptors shown here come from a male donor in good health and CMV-seronegative. Both conserved end residues are part of each CDR3. Fields, in order: clone size, D gene, V gene, J gene, CDR3 protein, CDR3 DNA. A D gene is named only where the DNA matches it firmly. Only some rows state a clone size, as once, few, many or a class for expanded clones.

clone size: few; D gene: NA; V gene: TRBV7-2; J gene: TRBJ2-7; CDR3 protein: CASSLHMGRPESKYF; CDR3 DNA: TGTGCCAGCAGCTTACATATGGGCAGGCCGGAATCAAAGTACTTC
clone size: NA; D gene: TRBD1; V gene: TRBV19; J gene: TRBJ1-5; CDR3 protein: CASSILQGNNQPQHF; CDR3 DNA: TGTGCCAGTAGTATCCTACAGGGGAACAATCAGCCCCAGCATTTT
clone size: NA; D gene: TRBD1; V gene: TRBV7-2; J gene: TRBJ2-7; CDR3 protein: CASSPWGQGSLYEQYF; CDR3 DNA: TGTGCCAGCAGCCCTTGGGGACAGGGATCTCTCTACGAGCAGTACTTC
clone size: NA; D gene: NA; V gene: TRBV4-3; J gene: TRBJ2-5; CDR3 protein: CASSQTSPGTGDQKETQYF; CDR3 DNA: TGCGCCAGCAGCCAAACCTCCCCCGGGACTGGGGACCAAAAAGAGACCCAGTACTTC
clone size: few; D gene: NA; V gene: TRBV27; J gene: TRBJ1-2; CDR3 protein: CATVLWSYGYTF; CDR3 DNA: TGTGCCACCGTCCTCTGGAGCTATGGCTACACCTTC
clone size: NA; D gene: TRBD1; V gene: TRBV28; J gene: TRBJ1-2; CDR3 protein: CAIQGGGYTF; CDR3 DNA: TGTGCCATCCAGGGGGGTGGCTACACCTTC
clone size: few; D gene: NA; V gene: TRBV5-6; J gene: TRBJ2-7; CDR3 protein: CASSLDNYEQYF; CDR3 DNA: TGTGCCAGCAGCTTGGACAACTACGAGCAGTACTTC
clone size: NA; D gene: TRBD2; V gene: TRBV2; J gene: TRBJ2-1; CDR3 protein: CASALRRPGTSGNEQFF; CDR3 DNA: TGTGCCAGCGCGCTTCGCCGCCCCGGGACTAGCGGAAATGAGCAGTTCTTC
clone size: NA; D gene: TRBD1; V gene: TRBV11-2; J gene: TRBJ2-3; CDR3 protein: CASSTGTGVADTQYF; CDR3 DNA: TGTGCCAGCAGCACCGGGACAGGGGTGGCAGATACGCAGTATTTT
clone size: NA; D gene: NA; V gene: TRBV5-1; J gene: TRBJ2-1; CDR3 protein: CASSLDRDEQFF; CDR3 DNA: TGCGCCAGCAGCTTGGACAGGGATGAGCAGTTCTTC
clone size: NA; D gene: TRBD1; V gene: TRBV2; J gene: TRBJ2-5; CDR3 protein: CASSFNRGQETQYF; CDR3 DNA: TGTGCCAGCAGTTTTAACAGGGGCCAGGAGACCCAGTACTTC
clone size: NA; D gene: NA; V gene: TRBV5-5; J gene: TRBJ2-1; CDR3 protein: CASSRQNVYNEQFF; CDR3 DNA: TGTGCCAGCAGCCGACAGAATGTTTACAATGAGCAGTTCTTC
clone size: NA; D gene: NA; V gene: TRBV29-1; J gene: TRBJ1-4; CDR3 protein: CSVSGATNEKLFF; CDR3 DNA: TGCAGCGTTTCAGGGGCAACTAATGAAAAACTGTTTTTT
clone size: NA; D gene: NA; V gene: TRBV6-5; J gene: TRBJ1-1; CDR3 protein: CASSLQAGNTEAFF; CDR3 DNA: TGTGCCAGCAGTCTACAGGCCGGGAACACTGAAGCTTTCTTT
clone size: NA; D gene: TRBD1; V gene: TRBV7-9; J gene: TRBJ1-2; CDR3 protein: CASSLPPGTENYGYTF; CDR3 DNA: TGTGCCAGCAGCTTACCCCCCGGGACAGAGAACTATGGCTACACCTTC
clone size: NA; D gene: TRBD2; V gene: TRBV5-1; J gene: TRBJ2-1; CDR3 protein: CASSLGLATSGGVEQFF; CDR3 DNA: TGCGCCAGCAGCTTGGGCCTTGCGACTAGCGGGGGGGTTGAGCAGTTCTTC
clone size: NA; D gene: NA; V gene: TRBV15; J gene: TRBJ1-3; CDR3 protein: CATSPRDTSGNTIYF; CDR3 DNA: TGTGCCACCAGCCCCCGGGACACCTCTGGAAACACCATATATTTT
clone size: NA; D gene: TRBD1; V gene: TRBV7-9; J gene: TRBJ2-7; CDR3 protein: CASSLAGTGYEQYF; CDR3 DNA: TGTGCCAGCAGCTTAGCTGGGACAGGGTACGAGCAGTACTTC